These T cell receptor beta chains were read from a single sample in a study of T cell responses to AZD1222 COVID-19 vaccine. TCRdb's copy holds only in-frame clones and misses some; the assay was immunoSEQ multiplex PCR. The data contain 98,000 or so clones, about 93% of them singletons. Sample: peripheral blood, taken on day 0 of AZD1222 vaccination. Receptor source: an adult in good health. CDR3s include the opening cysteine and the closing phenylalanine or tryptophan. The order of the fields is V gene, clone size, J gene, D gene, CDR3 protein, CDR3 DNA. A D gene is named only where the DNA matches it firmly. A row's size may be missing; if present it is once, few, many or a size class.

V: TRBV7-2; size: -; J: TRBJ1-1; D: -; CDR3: CASRNFAGTEAFF; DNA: TGTGCCAGCAGGAACTTTGCGGGCACTGAAGCTTTCTTT
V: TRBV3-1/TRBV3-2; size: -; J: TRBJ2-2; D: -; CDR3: CASSQRQGGTGELFF; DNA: TGTGCCAGCAGCCAACGGCAGGGAGGCACCGGGGAGCTGTTTTTT
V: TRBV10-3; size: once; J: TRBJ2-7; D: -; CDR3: CAISDLGVNEQYF; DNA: TGTGCCATCAGTGACTTAGGGGTGAACGAGCAGTACTTC
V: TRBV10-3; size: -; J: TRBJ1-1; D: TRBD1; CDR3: CAISGTGRNTEAFF; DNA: TGTGCCATCAGTGGGACAGGGAGGAACACTGAAGCTTTCTTT
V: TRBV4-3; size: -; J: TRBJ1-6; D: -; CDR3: CASSHAGGDNSPLHF; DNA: TGCGCCAGCAGCCATGCCGGAGGGGATAATTCACCCCTCCACTTT
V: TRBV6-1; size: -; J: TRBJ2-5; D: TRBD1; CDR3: CASSESGQQETQYF; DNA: TGTGCCAGCAGTGAATCGGGACAGCAAGAGACCCAGTACTTC
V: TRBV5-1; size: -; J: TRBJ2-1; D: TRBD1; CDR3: CASSRPTGQINEQFF; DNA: TGCGCCAGCAGCAGACCGACAGGGCAAATCAATGAGCAGTTCTTC
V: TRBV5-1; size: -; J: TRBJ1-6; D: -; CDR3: CASSLEGGWNSPLHF; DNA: TGCGCCAGCAGCTTGGAGGGGGGGTGGAATTCACCCCTCCACTTT
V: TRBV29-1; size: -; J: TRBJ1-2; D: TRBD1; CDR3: CSVGGDRGPGYGYTF; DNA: TGCAGCGTTGGAGGGGACAGGGGCCCTGGCTATGGCTACACCTTC
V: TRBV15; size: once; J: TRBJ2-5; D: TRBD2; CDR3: CATSRWPGLAGEGQETQYF; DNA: TGTGCCACCAGCAGATGGCCGGGACTAGCGGGAGAGGGTCAAGAGACCCAGTACTTC
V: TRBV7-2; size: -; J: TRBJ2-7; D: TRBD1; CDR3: CASSSRQGPYEQYF; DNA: TGTGCCAGCAGCTCGAGACAGGGCCCCTACGAGCAGTACTTC
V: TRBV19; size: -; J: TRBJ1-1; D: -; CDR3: CASSIFADSEAFF; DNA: TGTGCCAGTAGTATTTTTGCGGACAGTGAAGCTTTCTTT
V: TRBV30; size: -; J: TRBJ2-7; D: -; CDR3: CAWSVLLSSGEQYF; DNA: TGTGCCTGGAGTGTACTTCTTAGTTCTGGAGAGCAGTACTTC
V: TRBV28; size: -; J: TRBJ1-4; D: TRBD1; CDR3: CASAKQGALQEKLFF; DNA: TGTGCCAGCGCAAAGCAGGGGGCACTTCAGGAAAAACTGTTTTTT
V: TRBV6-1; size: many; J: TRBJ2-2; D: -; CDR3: CASSEADFRGSGELFF; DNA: TGTGCCAGCAGTGAAGCGGACTTTAGAGGGTCCGGGGAGCTGTTTTTT
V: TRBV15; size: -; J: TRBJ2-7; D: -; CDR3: CATSTLRGSSYEQYF; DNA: TGTGCCACCAGCACCCTAAGGGGGAGCTCCTACGAGCAGTACTTC
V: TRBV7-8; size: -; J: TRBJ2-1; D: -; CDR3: CASSLGRNYNEQFF; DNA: TGTGCCAGCAGCTTAGGGCGTAACTACAATGAGCAGTTCTTC
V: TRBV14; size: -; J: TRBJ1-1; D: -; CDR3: CASSLGSVPRAFF; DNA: TGTGCCAGCAGCCTAGGGTCGGTCCCGAGGGCTTTCTTT
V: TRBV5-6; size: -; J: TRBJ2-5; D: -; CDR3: CASSERLFGQETQYF; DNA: TGTGCCAGCAGCGAACGACTTTTCGGGCAAGAGACCCAGTACTTC
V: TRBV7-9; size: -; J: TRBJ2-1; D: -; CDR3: CASSFGWDRSYNEQFF; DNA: TGTGCCAGCAGCTTTGGGTGGGACCGCTCCTACAATGAGCAGTTCTTC
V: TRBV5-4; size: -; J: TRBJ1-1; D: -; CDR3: CASSLNQATNTEAFF; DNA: TGTGCCAGCAGCTTGAACCAGGCAACGAACACTGAAGCTTTCTTT
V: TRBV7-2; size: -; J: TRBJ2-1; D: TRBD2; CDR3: CASRRESGTNEQFF; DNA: TGTGCCAGCCGCCGGGAGAGCGGGACCAATGAGCAGTTCTTC
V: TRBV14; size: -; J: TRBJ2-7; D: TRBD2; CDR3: CASRTGLVYEQYF; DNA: TGTGCCAGCAGAACGGGACTAGTTTACGAGCAGTACTTC
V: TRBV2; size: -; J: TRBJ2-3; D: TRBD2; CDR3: CASMPAGSVQYF; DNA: TGTGCCAGCATGCCAGCGGGAAGTGTGCAGTATTTT
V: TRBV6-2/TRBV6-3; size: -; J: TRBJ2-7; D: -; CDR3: CASSYVGSLSSYEQYF; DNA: TGTGCCAGCAGTTACGTCGGCTCCTTGAGCTCCTACGAGCAGTACTTC
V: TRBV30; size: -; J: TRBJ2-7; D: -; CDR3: CAWSRETVYEQYF; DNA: TGTGCCTGGAGTCGAGAGACAGTCTACGAGCAGTACTTC
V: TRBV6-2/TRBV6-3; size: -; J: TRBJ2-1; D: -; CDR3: CASSYSPGAGSYNEQFF; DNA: TGTGCCAGCAGTTACTCACCTGGGGCTGGATCCTACAATGAGCAGTTCTTC
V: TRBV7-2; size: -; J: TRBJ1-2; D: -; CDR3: CASSFREYGYTF; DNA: TGTGCCAGCAGCTTCAGGGAATACGGCTACACCTTC
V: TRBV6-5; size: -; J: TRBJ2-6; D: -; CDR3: CASSYLTGSGANVLTF; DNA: TGTGCCAGCAGTTACTTAACAGGGTCTGGGGCCAACGTCCTGACTTTC
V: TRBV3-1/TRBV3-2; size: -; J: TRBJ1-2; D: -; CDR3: CASTLSRASYGYTF; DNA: TGTGCCAGCACTCTTTCGAGGGCGTCCTATGGCTACACCTTC
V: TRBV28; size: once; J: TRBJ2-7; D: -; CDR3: CASSSFGTFSSYEQYF; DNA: TGTGCCAGCAGCTCATTTGGGACATTCAGCTCCTACGAGCAGTACTTC
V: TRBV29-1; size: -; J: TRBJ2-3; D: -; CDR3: CSVGRGAGTDTQYF; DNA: TGCAGCGTTGGCAGGGGCGCTGGAACAGATACGCAGTATTTT
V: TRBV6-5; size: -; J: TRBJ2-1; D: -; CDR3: CASSYYGFNEQFF; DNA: TGTGCCAGCAGTTACTACGGGTTTAATGAGCAGTTCTTC
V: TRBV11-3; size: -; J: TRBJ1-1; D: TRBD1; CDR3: CASSLGGQWNTEAFF; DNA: TGTGCCAGCAGCTTAGGGGGACAGTGGAACACTGAAGCTTTCTTT
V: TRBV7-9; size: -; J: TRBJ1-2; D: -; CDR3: CASSDTTDYGYTF; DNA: TGTGCCAGCAGCGACACGACAGACTATGGCTACACCTTC
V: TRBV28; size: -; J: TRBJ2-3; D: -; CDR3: CASRGTGDTQYF; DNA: TGTGCCAGCAGGGGAACAGGAGATACGCAGTATTTT
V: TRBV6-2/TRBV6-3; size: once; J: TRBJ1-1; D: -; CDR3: CASSATENTEAFF; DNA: TGTGCCAGCAGCGCGACAGAGAACACTGAAGCTTTCTTT
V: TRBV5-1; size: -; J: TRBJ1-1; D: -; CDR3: CASSLGGRTDNTEAFF; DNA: TGCGCCAGCAGCTTGGGAGGTAGGACAGATAACACTGAAGCTTTCTTT
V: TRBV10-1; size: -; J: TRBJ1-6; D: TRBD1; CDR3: CASRPTGSFNSPLHF; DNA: TGCGCCAGCAGGCCGACAGGGAGTTTTAATTCACCCCTCCACTTT
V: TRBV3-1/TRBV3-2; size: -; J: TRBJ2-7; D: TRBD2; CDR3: CASRDGGESYEQYF; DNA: TGTGCCAGCAGGGACGGGGGGGAGTCCTACGAGCAGTACTTC
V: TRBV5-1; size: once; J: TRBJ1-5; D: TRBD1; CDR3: CASSTGQVNQPQHF; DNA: TGCGCCAGCAGCACGGGACAGGTCAATCAGCCCCAGCATTTT
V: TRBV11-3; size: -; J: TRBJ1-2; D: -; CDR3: CASSSLANYGYTF; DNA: TGTGCCAGCAGCTCCCTAGCTAACTATGGCTACACCTTC
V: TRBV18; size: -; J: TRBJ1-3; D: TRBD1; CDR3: CASSPGQRIGTIYF; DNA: TGTGCCAGCTCCCCGGGACAGCGGATCGGCACCATATATTTT
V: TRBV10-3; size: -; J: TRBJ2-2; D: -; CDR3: CAISDSGANTGELFF; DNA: TGTGCCATCAGTGATTCCGGCGCGAACACCGGGGAGCTGTTTTTT
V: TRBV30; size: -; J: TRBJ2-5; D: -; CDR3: CAWSGVGTQYF; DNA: TGTGCCTGGAGTGGGGTGGGAACCCAGTACTTC
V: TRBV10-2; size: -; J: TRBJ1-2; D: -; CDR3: CASSESRETNYGYTF; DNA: TGCGCCAGCAGTGAGTCTCGTGAGACGAACTATGGCTACACCTTC
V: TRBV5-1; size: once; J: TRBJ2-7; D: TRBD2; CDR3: CASRTSGRYEQYF; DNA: TGCGCCAGCAGGACTAGCGGGAGATACGAGCAGTACTTC
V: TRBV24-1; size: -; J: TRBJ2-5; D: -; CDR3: CATSDLGQGGETQYF; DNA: TGTGCCACCAGTGATTTGGGGCAGGGAGGAGAGACCCAGTACTTC
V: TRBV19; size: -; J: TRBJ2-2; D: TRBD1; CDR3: CASSIDRGGQKTNTGELFF; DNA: TGTGCCAGTAGTATAGATCGAGGGGGACAGAAAACTAACACCGGGGAGCTGTTTTTT
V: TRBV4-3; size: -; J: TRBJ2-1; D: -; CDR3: CASSQVVSAYNEQFF; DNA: TGCGCCAGCAGCCAAGTCGTCTCGGCCTACAATGAGCAGTTCTTC
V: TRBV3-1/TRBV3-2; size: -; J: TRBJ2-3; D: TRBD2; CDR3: CASSPTGTNTDTQYF; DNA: TGTGCCAGCAGCCCTACCGGGACTAATACAGATACGCAGTATTTT
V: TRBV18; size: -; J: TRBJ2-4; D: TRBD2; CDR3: CASSPGGILAKNIQYF; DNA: TGTGCCAGCTCTCCGGGAGGGATCCTAGCCAAAAACATTCAGTACTTC
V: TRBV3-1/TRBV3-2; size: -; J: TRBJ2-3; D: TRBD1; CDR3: CASSQAARTGSRTDTQYF; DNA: TGTGCCAGCAGCCAAGCCGCTCGGACAGGCTCCCGCACAGATACGCAGTATTTT
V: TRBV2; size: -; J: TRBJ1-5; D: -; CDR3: CASGVFASPNQPQHF; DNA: TGTGCCAGCGGGGTGTTTGCCAGCCCGAATCAGCCCCAGCATTTT
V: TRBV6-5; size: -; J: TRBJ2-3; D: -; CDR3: CASRPNRDSDTQYF; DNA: TGTGCCAGCAGGCCAAACCGGGACTCAGATACGCAGTATTTT
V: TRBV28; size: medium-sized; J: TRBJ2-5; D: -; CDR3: CASSLGTEQETQYF; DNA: TGTGCCAGCAGTTTGGGGACGGAGCAAGAGACCCAGTACTTC
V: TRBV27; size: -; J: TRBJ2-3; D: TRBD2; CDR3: CASSRHPGLAGGTDTQYF; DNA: TGTGCCAGCAGCCGCCATCCGGGACTAGCTGGGGGCACAGATACGCAGTATTTT
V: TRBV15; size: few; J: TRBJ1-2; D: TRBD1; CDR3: CATSRVAGGGYTF; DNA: TGTGCCACCAGCAGAGTTGCAGGGGGTGGCTACACCTTC
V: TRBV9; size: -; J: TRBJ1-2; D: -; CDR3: CASSVGDFSYGYTF; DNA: TGTGCCAGCAGCGTAGGAGACTTCTCCTATGGCTACACCTTC